The entry below gives a single TCR beta chain sequence along with its context. What it binds is unknown. Described time point: pre-treatment sample, taken before nivolumab and TIL therapy. The libraries were made with immunoSEQ v3. The table came from immunoSEQ multiplex PCR; TCRdb's copy has only in-frame clones and leaves some out. Among about 46,000 clones listed, 86% were seen once. These data are taken from a study of TIL therapy for anti-PD-1-resistant metastatic lung cancer. Study conclusions and caveats: Treatment-naive, never-smoker and oncogene-addicted patients were overrepresented in this highly selected cohort.

Germline-derived CDR1 and CDR2 are LGHNA and YSLEER. CDR3 length equals 15 residues. The trim removed 3 bases at V and 5 bases at J, leaving 4 bases unmatched. Sequencing used blood, obtained at baseline. The TCR originated in a person aged 25 to 85 with non-small cell lung cancer. The chain carries TRBV4-3 and TRBJ2-1; TRBD2 matches at 10 bases. Written as DNA, the CDR3 is TGCGCCAGCAGCCAGGAAGGGACTAGCGACAATGAGCAGTTCTTC. Residues: CASSQEGTSDNEQFF.